This TCR beta chain appears in the sequencing data of a study of cytomegalovirus exposure and HLA in healthy donors. Study-wide background: A preliminary data release comprised 70 million to 95 million unique TCRs obtained from HLA-typed donors.

The PCR was carried out with 60 Vbeta primers and 13 Jbeta primers. The protocol was immunoSEQ multiplex PCR, while the TCRdb copy is restricted to in-frame clones and leaves out a portion. The table records fewer than 200,000 clones, about 80% of them present only once. Points from the study as a whole: In vitro testing confirmed a few CMV-associated chains as specific for CMV antigens. Most subjects' HLA-A and HLA-B alleles were reportedly predicted from TCR beta sequences. In a later analysis, specific HLA alleles were associated with under 20,000 TCR beta sequences at a 0.05 false discovery rate.

For this clone: The antigen remains undetermined.

This CDR3 has 15 amino acids. Germline V gives CDR1 MNHEY, CDR2 SVGAGI. V dropped 4 bases and J dropped 3; count of bases not matched to a gene: 5. The sample taken for sequencing was PBMCs. The chain employs TRBV6-5 and TRBJ2-7, with 11 bases that match TRBD1. This receptor was identified in a man aged 35-49 years in good health and CMV-seropositive. The CDR3 sequence: CASSWGGTGGYEQYF. CDR3 bases: TGTGCCAGCAGTTGGGGCGGGACAGGGGGCTACGAGCAGTACTTC.